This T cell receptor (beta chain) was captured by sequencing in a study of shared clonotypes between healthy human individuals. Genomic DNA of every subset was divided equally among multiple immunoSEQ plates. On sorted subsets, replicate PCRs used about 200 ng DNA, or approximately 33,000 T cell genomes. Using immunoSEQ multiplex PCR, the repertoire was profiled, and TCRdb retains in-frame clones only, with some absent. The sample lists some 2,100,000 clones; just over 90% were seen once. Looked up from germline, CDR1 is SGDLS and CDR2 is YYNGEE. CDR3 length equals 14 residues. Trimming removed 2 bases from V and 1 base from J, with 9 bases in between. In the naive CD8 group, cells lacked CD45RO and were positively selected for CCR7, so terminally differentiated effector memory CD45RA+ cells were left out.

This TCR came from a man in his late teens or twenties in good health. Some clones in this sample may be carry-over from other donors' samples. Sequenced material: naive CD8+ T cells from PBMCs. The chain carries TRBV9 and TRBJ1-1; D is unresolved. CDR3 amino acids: CASSVTLKNTEAFF. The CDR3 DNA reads TGTGCCAGCAGCGTTACGTTAAAGAACACTGAAGCTTTCTTT.